This T cell receptor beta chain was sequenced in a study of CD8 T cells in ankylosing spondylitis. General study results and limits: Disease-linked clones reportedly concentrated significantly in matched ankylosing spondylitis synovial fluid. What appeared characteristic of ankylosing spondylitis blood was a TCR beta motif of eight highly homologous variants.

TCRdb analysed the 5' RACE reads with MiXCR anew, one entry per CDR3 protein. The sample has roughly 150,000 distinct CDR3 sequences; about a third are singletons. Notes on this clonotype: Antigen unknown.

The sample consisted of synovial fluid, either unsorted or a sorted T cell fraction (not recorded which). The TCR sequence derives from a male donor with ankylosing spondylitis.

CDR3 sequence reads: CASRIGTGKTEAFF. The CDR3 nucleotides read TGCGCCAGCAGGATCGGGACAGGGAAGACTGAAGCTTTCTTT. This chain connects TRBV5-1 to TRBJ1-1; 9 bases are shared with TRBD1. CDR1 is SGHRS and CDR2 is YFSETQ in the germline V gene. The CDR3 extends over 14 amino acids. J gave up 5 bases and V 5 bases, and 7 bases lay outside the gene matches.